The 2 T cell receptor beta chains below come from one sample, sequenced in a study of response to subunit inactivated influenza vaccine. TCRdb passed the RT-PCR reads through MiXCR, listing each CDR3 protein once. The sample lists more than 200,000 distinct CDR3 sequences, 12% occurring once. Sequencing used non-naive T cells sorted from PBMCs, obtained around 15 days before vaccination. The receptors stem from a man in his forties or fifties who received an inactivated influenza vaccine.

This clonotype was seen only a few times. This chain links TRBV11-1 with TRBJ1-2; weak D call: TRBD1 (6 bases). This CDR3 has 20 residues. CDR1 is SGHAT, CDR2 FQDESV, per germline (reference sequence). Trimming removed 3 bases at V and 1 base at J, with 27 bases between. CDR3: CASSFIFTWSQGDHNYGYTF. The DNA of the CDR3 is TGTGCCAGCAGCTTCATCTTCACGTGGTCACAGGGAGACCATAACTATGGCTACACCTTC.

This rearrangement joins TRBV29-1 to TRBJ2-5, with 8 bases that match TRBD1. The V gene end was trimmed by 6 bases and the J gene end by 4 bases; junction bases not matched to a gene: 7. The CDR3 is made up of 13 amino acids. The germline V gene has CDR1 SQVTM and CDR2 ANQGSEA. In DNA, the CDR3 is TGCAGCGTCGACGGACAGGGCGCAGAGACCCAGTACTTC. Amino acid sequence: CSVDGQGAETQYF.